This record looks at one TCR beta chain sequence and its context. Its antigen remains undetermined. One base away there is no much larger clone; base qualities are not given. This specimen's time point label, interpreted: baseline before first vaccination. Samples from vaccinated people were obtained from the UK trials COV001 and COV002, which included a single-blind randomized controlled phase 2/3 trial of AZD1222 (ChAdOx1 nCoV-19) in healthy adults. For TCRbeta chain sequencing, PBMC samples were collected from trial participants at day 0 and at day 28 after the second dose. The data stem from a study of T cell responses to AZD1222 COVID-19 vaccine (dated by TCRdb to the early 2020s). For the wider study: Because spike-specific TCR depth and breadth did not differ between the two schedules, AZD1222 recipients who got a second dose at roughly 4 weeks were pooled with those who got a second dose at roughly 12 weeks. A total of about 240 trial participants underwent TCR sequencing, of whom 200 to 220 received two doses of AZD1222 and 26 received two doses of the MenACWY control vaccine. Trial participants were enrolled by age into subgroups of 18-55, 56-69 and 70-plus years, and roughly 150, 30 and 60 TCR-sequenced participants, respectively, were included in these subgroups. Overall study results and their limits: Participants were mostly white British, with more females than males. The authors suggested clonal diversity may have been underestimated. Because no samples from the day 14 peak response were available, repertoires could be characterized only after the peak T cell response. Vaccine-associated CD4 TCRs spanned the whole spike protein, with dominant responses in regions 160-218 and 743-854. Reportedly, almost half of the unique spike-specific TCRs recognized epitopes lying outside the regions that are mutated in the B.1.351 and B.1.1.7 variants. Conclusions about previously exposed vaccinees were limited because only five to seven AZD1222 recipients were SARS-CoV-2 seropositive at baseline. The 56-69-year group was small, and its depth increase did not reach significance, likely because of low power. After two AZD1222 doses, both the breadth and the depth of spike-specific TCRs were significantly higher than at day 0 and than in MenACWY recipients.

The CDR3 regions of human TCRbeta chains were subjected to immunosequencing. Per the original workflow: TCRs in the repertoires were matched against a reference library of SARS-CoV-2-specific TCRs that had been generated with the MIRA antigen-specificity platform. Breadth was defined as the fraction of unique TCRs that were SARS-CoV-2-associated. Depth was defined as the fraction of total T cells that were SARS-CoV-2-associated. Using the MIRA data, each spike-specific TCR was mapped to the spike region that the TCR reacts to and placed in a CD4 or CD8 class. Log10-transformed breadth and depth values were compared by one-way ANOVA with Sidak's multiple comparisons tests. In its TCRdb copy, this immuneACCESS table keeps in-frame sequences only and misses some clones. Where compared with another copy, unresolved V genes explain less than half of these, and the others have no known cause. The V and J calls and the clone size are those of that table, but D and trimming were determined from the DNA. This sample holds about 140,000 clones; more than 85% were observed only once. The top ten clonotypes cover roughly 1.7% of the sample.

Unmatched junction bases come to 8, with V trimmed by 6 bases and J by 6 bases. In the germline V gene, CDR1 corresponds to SNHLY and CDR2 to FYNNEI. The CDR3, cysteine through phenylalanine, is 14 amino acids long. Here the CDR3 DNA is all that survives: 42 bases in frame from base 1. The clonotype comes from an adult in good health. The chain is encoded by TRBV2 joined to TRBJ1-5; 7 bases in between match TRBD1. Sequencing used peripheral blood, obtained on day 0 of AZD1222 vaccination. The sequence in DNA is TGTGCCAGCAGAGATACCACAGGGGTTCAGCCCCAGCATTTT. Its amino acids are CASRDTTGVQPQHF.